These 24 T cell receptor beta chains were sequenced from one sample in a study of blood T cell repertoires in COVID-19. Assay: immunoSEQ multiplex PCR; the TCRdb copy retains only in-frame clones and omits some. The sample records fewer than 300,000 clones, roughly 86% being singletons. Sequencing was performed on peripheral blood. The source of these receptors is a man in his forties or fifties who had recovered from COVID-19.

This chain links TRBV6-6 with TRBJ2-7; TRBD2 aligns across 13 bases. CDR3 length: 17 amino acids. With 5 bases clipped from V and 2 bases from J, the junction kept 9 bases outside the gene matches. Germline V CDR1 and CDR2: MNHNY, SVGAGI (reference sequence). DNA of the CDR3: TGTGCCAGCAGTCTCGGACTAGCGGGAGTCCGGACCTACGAGCAGTACTTC. It yields the protein CASSLGLAGVRTYEQYF.

The chain links TRBV2 to TRBJ1-4; TRBD1 matches 9 bases. This CDR3 comprises 15 residues. V gave up 6 bases and J gave up 4 bases; unmatched junction bases: 6. The germline CDR1 and CDR2 sequences are SNHLY and FYNNEI. CDR3 residues: CASRPGTGLNEKLFF. DNA for the CDR3: TGTGCCAGCAGGCCTGGGACAGGGCTTAATGAAAAACTGTTTTTT.

This chain joins TRBV18 and TRBJ2-2; 9 bases are shared with TRBD1. Germline assignment: CDR1 KGHSH and CDR2 LQKENI. This CDR3 has 17 residues. The V gene end was trimmed by 6 bases and the J gene end by 4 bases; junction bases not matched to a gene: 12. The CDR3 is CASSLPRTGVGTGELFF. The CDR3 DNA reads TGTGCCAGCTCCCTACCGAGGACAGGGGTTGGCACCGGGGAGCTGTTTTTT.

The rearrangement links TRBV10-3 to TRBJ2-5; 10 bases are a match to TRBD2. With V trimmed by 6 bases and J by 10 bases, 14 bases remained unmatched. The CDR3 spans 15 residues. Germline V gene lookup returns CDR1 ENHRY and CDR2 SYGVKD. The CDR3 spells CAISDSGGLRDNQYF. CDR3 bases: TGTGCCATCAGCGATAGCGGGGGGCTAAGAGATAACCAGTACTTC.

The DNA for the CDR3 is TGTGCCGCCCGGACAGGGGTCAACACTGAAGCTTTCTTT. Translation gives CAARTGVNTEAFF. The chain recombines TRBV27 with TRBJ1-1; 9 bases fit TRBD1. The CDR3 is made up of 13 amino acids. Germline V CDR1 and CDR2: MNHEY, SMNVEV (reference sequence). The V and J ends lost 11 bases and 2 bases, in that order; junction bases with no gene match: 6.

The rearrangement joins TRBV2 to TRBJ1-4; TRBD1 aligns across 7 bases. J was trimmed by 10 bases and V by 2 bases; bases with no gene match: 1. The CDR3 extends over 12 amino acids. CDR1 is SNHLY, CDR2 FYNNEI, per germline. The CDR3 bases are TGTGCCAGCAGTGAAAGGGGGCGAAAACTGTTTTTT. Translating gives CASSERGRKLFF.

The chain uses TRBV11-2 and TRBJ2-7, with D hard to call. Germline assignment: CDR1 SGHAT and CDR2 FQNNGV. There are 16 residues in the CDR3. V shed 5 bases and J shed 1 base, with 18 bases lying between them. CDR3 loop: CASSERFAVSSYEQYF. DNA for the CDR3: TGTGCCAGCAGCGAGCGCTTTGCGGTGAGTTCCTACGAGCAGTACTTC.

The chain recombines TRBV19 with TRBJ1-4, with D possibly being TRBD1 (5 bases). Trimming removed 6 bases from V and 7 bases from J, with 9 bases in between. CDR1 is LNHDA and CDR2 is SQIVND in the germline V gene (reference sequence). The CDR3 contains 12 residues. The CDR3 spells CASSLRGEKLFF. Here the CDR3 DNA reads TGTGCCAGTAGCCTAAGGGGTGAAAAACTGTTTTTT.

This clone appeared a single time. V gene TRBV10-3 combines with J gene TRBJ1-4; no firm D call. The V gene's germline CDR1 is ENHRY and CDR2 SYGVKD. Trimming pared 6 bases from V and 3 bases from J, leaving 8 bases between. The CDR3 loop spans 13 amino acids. CDR3: CAIRVGANEKLFF. CDR3 DNA sequence: TGTGCCATCAGGGTAGGAGCTAATGAAAAACTGTTTTTT.

J is TRBJ2-7 and V is TRBV7-2; maybe TRBD2 (6 bases). The CDR3 has 15 amino acids. From germline, CDR1 is SGHTA and CDR2 FQGNSA. V lost 5 bases and J 7 bases, leaving 21 bases between the germline ends. The DNA for the CDR3 is TGTGCCAGCAGCCTCACTCCGGGACGGGGGACTGAGCAGTACTTC. Translation: CASSLTPGRGTEQYF.

A remark on this clone: Additional DNA sequences in this sample encode the identical CDR3. The chain couples TRBV7-9 to TRBJ2-7, with D maybe TRBD1 (5 bases). The CDR3 is made up of 13 amino acids. Germline V gene data show CDR1 as SEHNR and CDR2 as FQNEAQ (reference sequence). Between the trimmed V and J ends, which lost 5 bases and 0 bases, there was a span of 8 bases. CDR3 nucleotides: TGTGCCAGCAGCCCAGACAGCTCCTACGAGCAGTACTTC. It codes for CASSPDSSYEQYF.

The chain employs TRBV5-5 and TRBJ1-4; the match to TRBD1 covers 9 bases. The CDR3 extends over 16 amino acids. The trim removed 1 base at V and 8 bases at J, leaving 9 bases unmatched. Germline lookup yields CDR1 SGHKS and CDR2 YYEKEE (reference sequence). This CDR3 reads CASSLMVGTGLEKLFF. DNA of the CDR3: TGTGCCAGCAGCTTGATGGTTGGGACAGGGCTCGAAAAACTGTTTTTT.

The rearrangement joins TRBV3-1 (or the pseudogene TRBV3-2) to TRBJ2-3; D may be TRBD1 (5 bases). Trimming cost V 1 base and J 6 bases, with 14 bases left between them. The CDR3 length is 15 residues. Germline lookup yields CDR1 LGHDT and CDR2 YNNKEL (reference sequence). CDR3 amino acids: CASSQGGRRFDTQYF. CDR3 DNA sequence: TGTGCCAGCAGCCAAGGGGGCAGGCGCTTTGATACGCAGTATTTT.

The CDR3 DNA is TGCGCCAGCAGCCACCCCCCTAGCGGGAGTAAAAATGAGCAGTTCTTC. It is translated as CASSHPPSGSKNEQFF. V usage is TRBV4-1 and J usage is TRBJ2-1, with 10 bases matching TRBD2. The CDR3 consists of 16 residues. The V and J ends lost 3 bases and 7 bases, in that order; junction bases with no gene match: 9. CDR1 and CDR2 from the germline V gene are MGHRA and YSYEKL.

The chain employs TRBV18 and TRBJ1-1; D gene ambiguous. Per germline, CDR1 KGHSH and CDR2 LQKENI. Trimming took off 5 bases at V and 8 bases at J, with 21 bases between the two ends. This CDR3 is built from 15 residues. The CDR3 is CASSARRGDSAEAFF. CDR3 coding DNA: TGTGCCAGCTCAGCGAGGCGGGGAGACTCTGCCGAAGCTTTCTTT.

This clone was recorded a few times. The chain links TRBV6-2 or TRBV6-3 to TRBJ1-1; no definite D call. The CDR3 runs to 12 residues. Germline lookup yields CDR1 MNHEY and CDR2 SVGEGT. The V gene lost 4 bases and the J gene lost 6 bases, with 9 bases spanning the gap. CDR3 in DNA: TGTGCCAGCAGTTTTTCGGTTGCTGAAGCTTTCTTT. Amino acids: CASSFSVAEAFF.

This chain joins TRBV28 and TRBJ2-7; 10 bases map to TRBD2. The CDR3 contains 17 residues. The J segment lost 7 bases and the V segment lost 8 bases, leaving 20 bases of the junction unmatched. CDR1 is MDHEN and CDR2 is SYDVKM in the germline V gene. This chain's CDR3 is CASPPQIDLAGVSEQYF. The CDR3 bases are TGTGCCAGCCCACCCCAGATAGATCTAGCGGGAGTGTCAGAGCAGTACTTC.

This chain uses TRBV5-4 with TRBJ2-4, with TRBD2 matching over 9 bases. CDR3 length: 15 amino acids. Per germline, CDR1 SGHNT and CDR2 YYREEE (reference sequence). V lost 8 bases and J lost 10; bases outside the gene matches: 16. This chain's CDR3 is CASYSGSPPGGIQYF. The CDR3 nucleotides are TGTGCCAGTTATAGCGGGAGCCCTCCGGGAGGGATTCAGTACTTC.

CDR3 DNA sequence: TGCGCCAGCAGCGCCCGGACAGGGGTTGAGCAGTTCTTC. Its translation: CASSARTGVEQFF. The J gene is TRBJ2-1, the V gene TRBV5-1, with 9 bases fitting TRBD1. The length of the CDR3 is 13 residues. Germline trimming cut 4 bases from V and 9 bases from J; bases unmatched to any gene: 5. The germline V gene encodes CDR1 SGHRS and CDR2 YFSETQ.

This sequence joins TRBV4-1 and TRBJ1-2; maybe TRBD1 (6 bases). The V and J ends lost 3 bases and 6 bases respectively, with 17 bases between them. From germline, CDR1 is MGHRA and CDR2 YSYEKL. The length of the CDR3 is 15 residues. For the CDR3, the DNA is TGCGCCAGCAGCCAGGCCACAGGGAGTCTAGATGGCTACACCTTC. This codes for CASSQATGSLDGYTF.

The chain couples TRBV7-6 to TRBJ2-3, with 11 bases that match TRBD2. There are 16 residues in the CDR3. From germline, CDR1 is SGHVS and CDR2 FNYEAQ. The V and J ends lost 4 bases and 2 bases, in that order; junction bases with no gene match: 5. The CDR3 loop is CASSYGTSGATDTQYF. The CDR3 coding sequence is TGTGCCAGCAGCTACGGGACTAGCGGCGCCACAGATACGCAGTATTTT.

The rearrangement uses TRBV19 and TRBJ2-7; tentative D call: TRBD2 (5 bases). Germline-derived CDR1 and CDR2 are LNHDA and SQIVND (reference sequence). Trimming removed 6 bases from V and 1 base from J, with 7 bases in between. The CDR3 extends over 12 amino acids. CDR3 protein: CASRWTSYEQYF. CDR3 in DNA: TGTGCCAGTAGATGGACTTCCTACGAGCAGTACTTC.

This clone was counted a single time. The rearrangement links TRBV19 to TRBJ1-1; D not resolved. The CDR3 has 15 amino acids. Germline V lookup: CDR1 LNHDA, CDR2 SQIVND (reference sequence). The V end was cut by 6 bases, the J end by 4 bases, with 18 bases between. The CDR3 nucleotides read TGTGCCAGTAGACCACCTTCGGTCATTACCACTGAAGCTTTCTTT. Translated: CASRPPSVITTEAFF.

The V and J genes are TRBV4-3 and TRBJ1-2; D is ambiguous. CDR3 length: 14 residues. The germline V gene encodes CDR1 LGHNA and CDR2 YSLEER. V lost 1 base and J 0 bases, leaving 6 bases between the germline ends. This CDR3 is CASSQAVSNYGYTF. The CDR3 DNA follows: TGCGCCAGCAGCCAAGCGGTATCTAACTATGGCTACACCTTC.